This TCR beta chain was identified in a study of OX40 agonist ivuxolimab in advanced cancers. Whole-study findings and limits: At 0.1 to 3.0 mg/kg and by week 6, CD4+ and CD8+ T cells in the blood had expanded clonally.

Only in-frame clones appear in the TCRdb table, and some are missing; sequencing was by immunoSEQ multiplex PCR. The sample holds about 94,000 clones; 94% are singletons and the top ten take more than 0.15%. A word on this clone: Its antigen remains unidentified.

CDR3 length equals 16 residues. Deletions cut 4 bases from V and 1 base from J, with 14 bases between. Germline CDR1 SGDLS, CDR2 YYNGEE. This sequence joins TRBV9 and TRBJ2-2; D is tentatively TRBD1 or TRBD2 (5 bases each). This TCR was sampled from an adult with an advanced solid tumor such as melanoma, head and neck, liver or kidney cancer. The source was CD4+ or CD8+ T cells sorted from blood, collected in a trial of the OX40 agonist ivuxolimab. The CDR3 coding sequence is TGTGCCAGCAGCCCCTGGGGACGTGGGAACACCGGGGAGCTGTTTTTT. This encodes CASSPWGRGNTGELFF.